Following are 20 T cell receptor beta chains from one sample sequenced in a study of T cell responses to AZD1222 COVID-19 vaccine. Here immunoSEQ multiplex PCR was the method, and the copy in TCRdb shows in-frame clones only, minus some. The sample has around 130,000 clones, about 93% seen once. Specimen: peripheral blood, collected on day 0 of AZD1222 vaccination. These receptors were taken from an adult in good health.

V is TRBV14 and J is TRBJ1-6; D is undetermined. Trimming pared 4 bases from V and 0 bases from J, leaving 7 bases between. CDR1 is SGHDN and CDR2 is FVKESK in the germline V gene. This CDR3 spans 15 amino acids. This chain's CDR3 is CASSRENSYNSPLHF. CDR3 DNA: TGTGCCAGCAGCCGAGAAAACTCCTATAATTCACCCCTCCACTTT.

CDR3 residues: CSASRRPGGSAEAFF. CDR3 in DNA: TGCAGTGCTAGTCGGAGGCCGGGCGGAAGCGCTGAAGCTTTCTTT. This chain connects TRBV20-1 to TRBJ1-1; D is uncertain. The CDR3 is 15 residues long. The V end was cut by 3 bases, the J end by 6 bases, with 20 bases between. Germline-derived CDR1 and CDR2 are DFQATT and SNEGSKA (reference sequence).

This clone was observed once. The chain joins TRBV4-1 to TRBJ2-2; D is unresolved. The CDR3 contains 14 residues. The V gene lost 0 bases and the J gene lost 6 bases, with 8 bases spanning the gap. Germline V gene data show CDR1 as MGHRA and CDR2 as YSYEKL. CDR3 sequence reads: CASSQDGGPGELFF. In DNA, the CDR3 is TGCGCCAGCAGCCAAGATGGTGGCCCCGGGGAGCTGTTTTTT.

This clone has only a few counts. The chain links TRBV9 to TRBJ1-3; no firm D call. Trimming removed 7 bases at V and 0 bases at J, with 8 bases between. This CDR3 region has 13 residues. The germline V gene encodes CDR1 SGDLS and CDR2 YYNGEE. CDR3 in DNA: TGTGCCAGCCGCCGTTCCTCTGGAAACACCATATATTTT. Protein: CASRRSSGNTIYF.

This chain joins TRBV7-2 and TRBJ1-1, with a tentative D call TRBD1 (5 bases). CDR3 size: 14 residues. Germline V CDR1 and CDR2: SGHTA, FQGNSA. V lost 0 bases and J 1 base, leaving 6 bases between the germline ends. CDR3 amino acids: CASSLAGTNTEAFF. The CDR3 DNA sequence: TGTGCCAGCAGCTTAGCAGGGACGAACACTGAAGCTTTCTTT.

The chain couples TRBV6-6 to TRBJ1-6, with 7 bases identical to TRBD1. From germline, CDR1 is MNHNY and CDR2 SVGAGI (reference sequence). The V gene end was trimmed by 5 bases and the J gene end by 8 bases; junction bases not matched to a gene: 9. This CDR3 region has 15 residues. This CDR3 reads CASSLRQGGDSPLHF. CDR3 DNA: TGTGCCAGCAGTCTCCGACAGGGTGGGGATTCACCCCTCCACTTT.

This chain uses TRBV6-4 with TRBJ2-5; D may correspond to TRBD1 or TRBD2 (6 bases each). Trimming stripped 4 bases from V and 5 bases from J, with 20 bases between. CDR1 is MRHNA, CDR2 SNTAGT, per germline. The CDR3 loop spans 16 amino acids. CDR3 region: CASSVPGDTVIETQYF. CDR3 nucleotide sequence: TGTGCCAGCAGTGTCCCGGGGGACACGGTGATTGAGACCCAGTACTTC.

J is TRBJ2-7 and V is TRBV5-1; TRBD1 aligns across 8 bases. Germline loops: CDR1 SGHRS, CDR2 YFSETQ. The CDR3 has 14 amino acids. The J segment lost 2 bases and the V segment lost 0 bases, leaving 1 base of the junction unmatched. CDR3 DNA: TGCGCCAGCAGCTTGGCGACAGGGGCCTACGAGCAGTACTTC. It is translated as CASSLATGAYEQYF.

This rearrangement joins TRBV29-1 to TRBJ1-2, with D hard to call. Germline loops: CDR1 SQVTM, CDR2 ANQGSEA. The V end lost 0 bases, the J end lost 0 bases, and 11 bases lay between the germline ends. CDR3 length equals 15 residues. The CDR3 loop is CSVEDYSPANYGYTF. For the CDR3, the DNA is TGCAGCGTTGAAGACTACTCTCCTGCTAACTATGGCTACACCTTC. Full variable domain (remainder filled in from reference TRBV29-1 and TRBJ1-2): SAVISQKPSRDICQRGTSLTIQCQVDSQVTMMFWYRQQPGQSLTLIATANQGSEATYESGFVIDKFPISRPNLTFSTLTVSNMSPEDSSIYLCSVEDYSPANYGYTFGSGTRLTVV.

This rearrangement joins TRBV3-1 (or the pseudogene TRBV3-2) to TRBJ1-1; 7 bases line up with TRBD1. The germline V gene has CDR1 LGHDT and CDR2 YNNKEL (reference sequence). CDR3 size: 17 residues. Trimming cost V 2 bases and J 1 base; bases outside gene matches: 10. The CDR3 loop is CASSQRRGPGQNTEAFF. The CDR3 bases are TGTGCCAGCAGCCAAAGAAGGGGGCCGGGACAGAACACTGAAGCTTTCTTT.

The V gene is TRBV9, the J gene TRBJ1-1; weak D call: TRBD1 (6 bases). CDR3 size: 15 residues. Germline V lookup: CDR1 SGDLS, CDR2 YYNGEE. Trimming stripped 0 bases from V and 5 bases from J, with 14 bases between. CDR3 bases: TGTGCCAGCAGCGTAGATACAGGGCAGTGGACTGAAGCTTTCTTT. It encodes CASSVDTGQWTEAFF.

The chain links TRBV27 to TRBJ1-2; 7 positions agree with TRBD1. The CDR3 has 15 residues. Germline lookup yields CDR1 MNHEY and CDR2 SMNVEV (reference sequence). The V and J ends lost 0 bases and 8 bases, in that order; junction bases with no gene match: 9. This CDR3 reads CASSLSGGARRGYTF. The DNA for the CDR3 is TGTGCCAGCAGTTTATCAGGGGGCGCTAGACGGGGCTACACCTTC.

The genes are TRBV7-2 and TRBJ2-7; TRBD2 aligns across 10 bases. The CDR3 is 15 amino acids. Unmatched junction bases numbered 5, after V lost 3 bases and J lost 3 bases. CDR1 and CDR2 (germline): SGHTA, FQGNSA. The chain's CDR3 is CASSFGPSGSYEQYF. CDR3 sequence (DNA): TGTGCCAGCAGCTTTGGTCCTAGCGGGAGCTACGAGCAGTACTTC. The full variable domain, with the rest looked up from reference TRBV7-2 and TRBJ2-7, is GAGVSQSPSNKVTEKGKDVELRCDPISGHTALYWYRQSLGQGLEFLIYFQGNSAPDKSGLPSDRFSAERTGGSVSTLTIQRTQQEDSAVYLCASSFGPSGSYEQYFGPGTRLTVT.

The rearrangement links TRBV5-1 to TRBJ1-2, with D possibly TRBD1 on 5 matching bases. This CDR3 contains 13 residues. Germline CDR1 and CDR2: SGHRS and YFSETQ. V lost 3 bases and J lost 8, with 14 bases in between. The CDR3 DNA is TGCGCCAGCAGCTCGGGCTCTGGGGCAGGCTACACCTTC. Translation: CASSSGSGAGYTF. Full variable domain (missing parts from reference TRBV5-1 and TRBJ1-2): KAGVTQTPRYLIKTRGQQVTLSCSPISGHRSVSWYQQTPGQGLQFLFEYFSETQRNKGNFPGRFSGRQFSNSRSEMNVSTLELGDSALYLCASSSGSGAGYTFGSGTRLTVV.

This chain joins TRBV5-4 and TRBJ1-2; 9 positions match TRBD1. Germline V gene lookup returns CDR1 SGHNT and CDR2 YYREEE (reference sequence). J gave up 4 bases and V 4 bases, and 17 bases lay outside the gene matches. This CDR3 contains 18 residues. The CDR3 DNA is TGTGCCAGCAGCATCACCGGGACAGGGAGGAAGTCGGTCTATGGCTACACCTTC. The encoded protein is CASSITGTGRKSVYGYTF. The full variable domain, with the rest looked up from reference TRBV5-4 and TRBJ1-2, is ETGVTQSPTHLIKTRGQQVTLRCSSQSGHNTVSWYQQALGQGPQFIFQYYREEENGRGNFPPRFSGLQFPNYSSELNVNALELDDSALYLCASSITGTGRKSVYGYTFGSGTRLTVV.

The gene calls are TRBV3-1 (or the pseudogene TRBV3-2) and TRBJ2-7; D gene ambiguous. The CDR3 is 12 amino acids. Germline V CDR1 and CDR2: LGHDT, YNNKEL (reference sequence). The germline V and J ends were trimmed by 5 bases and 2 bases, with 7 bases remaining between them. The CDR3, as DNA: TGTGCCAGCAGCTACGGGCCCTACGAGCAGTACTTC. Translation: CASSYGPYEQYF.

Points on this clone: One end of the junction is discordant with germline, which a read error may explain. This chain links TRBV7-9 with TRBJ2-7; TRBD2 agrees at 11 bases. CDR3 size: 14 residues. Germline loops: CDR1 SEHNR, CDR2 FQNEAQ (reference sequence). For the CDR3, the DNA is TGTGCCACCAGCCTAGCGGGAGGAGGAAACGAGCAGTACTTC. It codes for CATSLAGGGNEQYF.

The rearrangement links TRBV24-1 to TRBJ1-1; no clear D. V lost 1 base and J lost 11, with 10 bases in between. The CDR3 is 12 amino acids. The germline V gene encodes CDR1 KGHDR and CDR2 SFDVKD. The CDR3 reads CATSDLGGRAFF. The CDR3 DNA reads TGTGCCACCAGTGATTTAGGTGGTCGGGCTTTCTTT.

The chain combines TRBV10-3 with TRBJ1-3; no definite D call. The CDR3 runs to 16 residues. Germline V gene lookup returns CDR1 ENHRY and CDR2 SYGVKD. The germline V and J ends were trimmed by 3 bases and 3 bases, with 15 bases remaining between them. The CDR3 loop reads CAISDFVGLFGNTIYF. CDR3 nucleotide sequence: TGTGCCATCAGTGATTTCGTAGGGCTTTTTGGAAACACCATATATTTT.

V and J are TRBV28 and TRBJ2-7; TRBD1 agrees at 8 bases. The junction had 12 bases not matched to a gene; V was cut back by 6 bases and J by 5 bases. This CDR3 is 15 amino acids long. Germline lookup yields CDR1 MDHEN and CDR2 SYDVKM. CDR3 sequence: CASSPTRTGNNEQYF. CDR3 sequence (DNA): TGTGCCAGCAGCCCCACCCGGACAGGGAATAACGAGCAGTACTTC.